This T cell receptor (beta chain) was recovered during a study of T cell responses to AZD1222 COVID-19 vaccine (dated by TCRdb to about 2021). Study-wide context: AZD1222 recipients with second doses at about 4 weeks or about 12 weeks were pooled, because spike-specific TCR depth and breadth did not differ between schedules. A total of under 250 trial participants underwent TCR sequencing, of whom some 200 had received two doses of AZD1222 and 26 had received two doses of the MenACWY control vaccine. Enrollment into the trials was organized by age into subgroups of 18-55, 56-69 and 70-plus years, and those subgroups contained approximately 150, 30 and 60 TCR-sequenced participants, respectively.

The time point label of this sample denotes: baseline before first vaccination. Vaccinee samples were obtained from the UK trials COV001 and COV002, which included a single-blind randomized controlled phase 2/3 trial of AZD1222 (ChAdOx1 nCoV-19) in healthy adults. For TCRbeta chain sequencing, PBMC samples were collected from trial participants at day 0 and at day 28 after the second dose. In regard to this clone: This clone's antigen is unknown. No base quality information exists; no much larger clone differs at one position.

The germline ends are 12 bases apart after V is trimmed by 0 bases and J by 2 bases. From its cysteine to its phenylalanine, the CDR3 spans 16 amino acids. The retained sequence is limited to the CDR3, 48 bases, with the frame set at the first base. The germline V gene (reference sequence) supplies CDR1 PRHDT and CDR2 FYEKMQ. The CDR3 regions of human TCRbeta chains were analyzed by immunosequencing. The authors processed their data as follows. TCRs in the repertoires were matched against a reference library of SARS-CoV-2-specific TCRs that had been generated with the MIRA antigen-specificity platform. Breadth was defined as the fraction of unique TCRs that were SARS-CoV-2-associated. Depth was defined as the fraction of total T cells that were SARS-CoV-2-associated. Using the MIRA data, each spike-specific TCR was mapped to the spike region that the TCR reacts to and placed in a CD4 or CD8 class. Log10-transformed breadth and depth values were compared by one-way ANOVA with Sidak's multiple comparisons tests. The table comes from immuneACCESS by way of TCRdb, which keeps in-frame sequences with V and J called. Part of the clones is missing from these tables; in studies checked, under half for an unresolved V gene and the rest for unknown reasons. The DNA gave D and trimming, while V, J and clone size come from that table. The sample table records about 180,000 clones; about 89% of these occur just once. The ten largest clones capture about 1.5% of the sample.

The full study reports these points: Most participants were white British and females outnumbered males, and the authors suggested that clonal diversity may have been underestimated. Only six AZD1222 recipients were SARS-CoV-2 seropositive at baseline, limiting conclusions about previously exposed vaccinees. Reportedly, almost half of the unique spike-specific TCRs recognized epitopes lying outside the regions that are mutated in the B.1.351 and B.1.1.7 variants. CD4 TCRs associated with the vaccine covered the entire spike protein, and the dominant responses were in regions 160-218 and 743-854. No day 14 peak-response samples were available, so repertoires were characterized only after the peak T cell response. The 56-69-year group was small, and its depth increase did not reach significance, likely because of low power. Spike-specific TCR breadth and depth rose significantly after two AZD1222 doses compared with day 0 and with MenACWY recipients.

The sequence derives from an adult in good health. This specimen consisted of peripheral blood, obtained on day 0 of AZD1222 vaccination. The chain is encoded by TRBV13 joined to TRBJ2-3, with an unclear D gene assignment. The sequenced DNA: TGTGCCAGCAGCTTAGGCGACAATCGGCTCACAGATACGCAGTATTTT. Translated, it reads CASSLGDNRLTDTQYF.